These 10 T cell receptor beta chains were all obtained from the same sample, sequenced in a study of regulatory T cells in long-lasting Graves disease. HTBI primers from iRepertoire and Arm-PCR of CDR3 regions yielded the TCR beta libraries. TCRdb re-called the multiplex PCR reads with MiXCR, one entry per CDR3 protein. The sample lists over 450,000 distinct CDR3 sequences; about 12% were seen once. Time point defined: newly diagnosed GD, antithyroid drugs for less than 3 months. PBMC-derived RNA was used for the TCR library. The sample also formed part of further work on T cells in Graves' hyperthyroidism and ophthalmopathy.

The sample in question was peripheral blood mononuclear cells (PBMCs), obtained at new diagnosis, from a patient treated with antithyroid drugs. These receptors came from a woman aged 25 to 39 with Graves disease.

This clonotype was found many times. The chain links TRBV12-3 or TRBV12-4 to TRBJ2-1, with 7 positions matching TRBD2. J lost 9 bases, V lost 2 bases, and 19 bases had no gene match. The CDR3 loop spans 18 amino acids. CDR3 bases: TGTGCCAGCAGTTTAAGTAGGCCTGGACTAGTCAGGTCGGGTGAGCAGTTCTTC. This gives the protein CASSLSRPGLVRSGEQFF.

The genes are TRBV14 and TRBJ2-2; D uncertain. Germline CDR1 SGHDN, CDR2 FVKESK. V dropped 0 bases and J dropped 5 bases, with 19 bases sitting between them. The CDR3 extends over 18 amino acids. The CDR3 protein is CASSQDFGFGTGTGELFF. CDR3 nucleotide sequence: TGTGCCAGCAGCCAAGATTTTGGGTTTGGAACGGGTACCGGGGAGCTGTTTTTT. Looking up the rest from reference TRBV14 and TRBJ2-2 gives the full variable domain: EAGVTQFPSHSVIEKGQTVTLRCDPISGHDNLYWYRRVMGKEIKFLLHFVKESKQDESGMPNNRFLAERTGGTYSTLKVQPAELEDSGVYFCASSQDFGFGTGTGELFFGEGSRLTVL.

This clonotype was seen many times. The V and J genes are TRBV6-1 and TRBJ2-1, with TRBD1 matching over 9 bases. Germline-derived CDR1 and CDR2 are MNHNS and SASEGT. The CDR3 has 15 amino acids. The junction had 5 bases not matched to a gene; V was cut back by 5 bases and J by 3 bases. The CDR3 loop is CASSTGQGIYNEQFF. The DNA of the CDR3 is TGTGCCAGCAGTACGGGACAGGGCATCTACAATGAGCAGTTCTTC.

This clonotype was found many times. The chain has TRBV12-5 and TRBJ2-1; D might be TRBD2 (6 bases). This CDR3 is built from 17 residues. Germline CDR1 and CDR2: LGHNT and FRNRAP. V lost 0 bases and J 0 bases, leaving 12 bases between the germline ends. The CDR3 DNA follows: TGTGCTAGTGGTTTGGTAGTGGCGGGATCCTCCTACAATGAGCAGTTCTTC. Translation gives CASGLVVAGSSYNEQFF.

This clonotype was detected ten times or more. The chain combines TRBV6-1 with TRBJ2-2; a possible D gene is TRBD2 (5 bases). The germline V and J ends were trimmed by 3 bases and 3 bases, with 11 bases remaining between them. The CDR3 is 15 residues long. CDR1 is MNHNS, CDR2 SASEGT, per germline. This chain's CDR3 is CASSDLARYTGELFF. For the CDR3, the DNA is TGTGCCAGCAGTGATTTAGCGCGATACACCGGGGAGCTGTTTTTT.

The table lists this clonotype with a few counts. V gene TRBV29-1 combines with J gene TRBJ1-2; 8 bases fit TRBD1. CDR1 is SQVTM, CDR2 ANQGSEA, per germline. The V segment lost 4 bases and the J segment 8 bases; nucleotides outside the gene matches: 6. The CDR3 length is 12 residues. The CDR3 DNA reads TGCAGCGTTGTGCGACAGGGGATCGGCTACACCTTC. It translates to CSVVRQGIGYTF.

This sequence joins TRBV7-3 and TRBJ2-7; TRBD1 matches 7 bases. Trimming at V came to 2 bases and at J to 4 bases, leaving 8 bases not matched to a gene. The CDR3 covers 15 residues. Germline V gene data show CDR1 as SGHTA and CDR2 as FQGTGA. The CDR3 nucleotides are TGTGCCAGCAGCTTAGCACCCTCACAGGGGTACGAGCAGTACTTC. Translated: CASSLAPSQGYEQYF. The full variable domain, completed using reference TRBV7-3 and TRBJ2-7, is GAGVSQTPSNKVTEKGKYVELRCDPISGHTALYWYRQSLGQGPEFLIYFQGTGAADDSGLPNDRFFAVRPEGSVSTLKIQRTERGDSAVYLCASSLAPSQGYEQYFGPGTRLTVT.

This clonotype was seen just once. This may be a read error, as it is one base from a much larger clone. The CDR3 here is CGAREEARYHNSPLHF. The DNA for the CDR3 is TGCGGTGCTAGAGAGGAGGCTAGATACCATAATTCACCCCTCCACTTT. The V gene is TRBV20-1, the J gene TRBJ1-6; unclear D gene. The CDR3 extends over 16 amino acids. Germline loops: CDR1 DFQATT, CDR2 SNEGSKA (reference sequence).

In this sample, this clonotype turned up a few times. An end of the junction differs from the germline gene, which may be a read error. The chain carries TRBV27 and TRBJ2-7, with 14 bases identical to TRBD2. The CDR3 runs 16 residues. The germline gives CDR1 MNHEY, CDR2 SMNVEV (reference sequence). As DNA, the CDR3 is TGTGCCAGCAGCCGGGGACTAGCGGGAGAACCCTACGGGCAGTACTTC. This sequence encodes CASSRGLAGEPYGQYF.

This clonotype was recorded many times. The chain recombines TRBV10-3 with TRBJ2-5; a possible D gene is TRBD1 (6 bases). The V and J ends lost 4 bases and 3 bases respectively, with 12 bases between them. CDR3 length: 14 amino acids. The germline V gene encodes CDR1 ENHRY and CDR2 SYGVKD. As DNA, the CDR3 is TGTGCCATCAGTGGGGACACAGGAAAAGAGACCCAGTACTTC. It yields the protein CAISGDTGKETQYF.